This T cell receptor (beta chain) was sequenced during a study of control samples from healthy donors and cancer patients. The CDR3 contains 13 residues. Germline trimming cut 5 bases from V and 5 bases from J; bases unmatched to any gene: 4. Produced via immunoSEQ multiplex PCR; TCRdb's table is partial and in-frame only. The sample lists 130,000 to 150,000 clones, 70% to 90% occurring once. The receptor was derived from a woman in her 30s in good health. The sample taken for sequencing was blood. The chain is built from TRBV12-3 or TRBV12-4 and TRBJ2-5, with 8 bases matching TRBD2. This CDR3 reads CASSPGTRETQYF. DNA of the CDR3: TGTGCCAGCAGTCCCGGGACTAGGGAGACCCAGTACTTC.